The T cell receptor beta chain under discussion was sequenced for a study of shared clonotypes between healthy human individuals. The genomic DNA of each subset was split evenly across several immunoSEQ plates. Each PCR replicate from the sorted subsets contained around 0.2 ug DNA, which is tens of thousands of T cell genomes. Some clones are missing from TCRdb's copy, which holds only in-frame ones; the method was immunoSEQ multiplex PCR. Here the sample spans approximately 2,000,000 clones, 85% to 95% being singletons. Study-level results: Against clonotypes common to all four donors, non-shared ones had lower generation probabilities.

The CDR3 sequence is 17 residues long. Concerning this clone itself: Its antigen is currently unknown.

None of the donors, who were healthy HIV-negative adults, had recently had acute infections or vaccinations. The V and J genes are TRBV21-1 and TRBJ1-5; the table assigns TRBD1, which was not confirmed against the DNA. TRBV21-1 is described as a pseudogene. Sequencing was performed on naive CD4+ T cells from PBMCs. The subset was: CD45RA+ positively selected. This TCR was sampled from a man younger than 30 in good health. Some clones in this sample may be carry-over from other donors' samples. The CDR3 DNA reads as TGTGCCAGCAGTAAAGATCGGGACAGGGGGCCTGGTCAGCCCCAGCATTTT. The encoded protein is CASSKDRDRGPGQPQHF.